What follows describes a single TCR beta chain. This sample was included in a study of Ad26.COV2.S vaccination and SARS-CoV-2 variants. Study-level background: Within the COV1001 Ad26.COV2.S trial arm, the donor was enrolled.

Generated by immunoSEQ multiplex PCR, the TCRdb table keeps only in-frame clones and is missing some. The table includes 360,000 or so clones, more than 75% detected once. The treatment is: over 15 received Ad26.COV2.S at low or high dose, single or two shots; 5 received placebo; per-sample allocation not given. Sampling happened 63 days after the first vaccine or placebo injection. Trimming removed 4 bases from V and 6 bases from J, with 16 bases in between. From germline, CDR1 is PRHDT and CDR2 FYEKMQ (reference sequence). The CDR3 has 15 residues. The material sequenced was peripheral blood, taken in a trial of Ad26.COV2.S vaccine versus placebo. The chain is built from TRBV13 and TRBJ1-5; tentatively, D is TRBD1 (5 bases). This TCR was sampled from a person between 18 and 60 years old who received the Ad26.COV2.S COVID-19 vaccine or a placebo. The DNA for the CDR3 is TGTGCCAGCAGCTCCGGGTCCGGGGCGGGTCAGCCCCAGCATTTT. Translating it yields CASSSGSGAGQPQHF.